This TCR beta chain was sequenced for a study of beta chain features in type 1 diabetes. CDR1 is SEHNR and CDR2 is FQNEAQ in the germline V gene (reference sequence). Trimming took off 2 bases at V and 5 bases at J, with 9 bases between the two ends. The CDR3 covers 13 residues. Every isolated RNA sample was fully reverse transcribed, so sequencing captured expressed TCRB transcripts. Using immunoSEQ multiplex PCR, the repertoire was profiled, and TCRdb retains in-frame clones only, with some absent. This table has under 800,000 clones, around 16% appearing once. This chain links TRBV7-9 with TRBJ1-2; D might be TRBD1 (5 bases). The TCR was taken from a man between 18 and 35 years old in good health. Sequencing was carried out using naive CD4+ T cells from blood. CDR3 residues: CASSLPPGYGYTF. The CDR3 region has the DNA TGTGCCAGCAGCTTACCGCCAGGGTATGGCTACACCTTC.